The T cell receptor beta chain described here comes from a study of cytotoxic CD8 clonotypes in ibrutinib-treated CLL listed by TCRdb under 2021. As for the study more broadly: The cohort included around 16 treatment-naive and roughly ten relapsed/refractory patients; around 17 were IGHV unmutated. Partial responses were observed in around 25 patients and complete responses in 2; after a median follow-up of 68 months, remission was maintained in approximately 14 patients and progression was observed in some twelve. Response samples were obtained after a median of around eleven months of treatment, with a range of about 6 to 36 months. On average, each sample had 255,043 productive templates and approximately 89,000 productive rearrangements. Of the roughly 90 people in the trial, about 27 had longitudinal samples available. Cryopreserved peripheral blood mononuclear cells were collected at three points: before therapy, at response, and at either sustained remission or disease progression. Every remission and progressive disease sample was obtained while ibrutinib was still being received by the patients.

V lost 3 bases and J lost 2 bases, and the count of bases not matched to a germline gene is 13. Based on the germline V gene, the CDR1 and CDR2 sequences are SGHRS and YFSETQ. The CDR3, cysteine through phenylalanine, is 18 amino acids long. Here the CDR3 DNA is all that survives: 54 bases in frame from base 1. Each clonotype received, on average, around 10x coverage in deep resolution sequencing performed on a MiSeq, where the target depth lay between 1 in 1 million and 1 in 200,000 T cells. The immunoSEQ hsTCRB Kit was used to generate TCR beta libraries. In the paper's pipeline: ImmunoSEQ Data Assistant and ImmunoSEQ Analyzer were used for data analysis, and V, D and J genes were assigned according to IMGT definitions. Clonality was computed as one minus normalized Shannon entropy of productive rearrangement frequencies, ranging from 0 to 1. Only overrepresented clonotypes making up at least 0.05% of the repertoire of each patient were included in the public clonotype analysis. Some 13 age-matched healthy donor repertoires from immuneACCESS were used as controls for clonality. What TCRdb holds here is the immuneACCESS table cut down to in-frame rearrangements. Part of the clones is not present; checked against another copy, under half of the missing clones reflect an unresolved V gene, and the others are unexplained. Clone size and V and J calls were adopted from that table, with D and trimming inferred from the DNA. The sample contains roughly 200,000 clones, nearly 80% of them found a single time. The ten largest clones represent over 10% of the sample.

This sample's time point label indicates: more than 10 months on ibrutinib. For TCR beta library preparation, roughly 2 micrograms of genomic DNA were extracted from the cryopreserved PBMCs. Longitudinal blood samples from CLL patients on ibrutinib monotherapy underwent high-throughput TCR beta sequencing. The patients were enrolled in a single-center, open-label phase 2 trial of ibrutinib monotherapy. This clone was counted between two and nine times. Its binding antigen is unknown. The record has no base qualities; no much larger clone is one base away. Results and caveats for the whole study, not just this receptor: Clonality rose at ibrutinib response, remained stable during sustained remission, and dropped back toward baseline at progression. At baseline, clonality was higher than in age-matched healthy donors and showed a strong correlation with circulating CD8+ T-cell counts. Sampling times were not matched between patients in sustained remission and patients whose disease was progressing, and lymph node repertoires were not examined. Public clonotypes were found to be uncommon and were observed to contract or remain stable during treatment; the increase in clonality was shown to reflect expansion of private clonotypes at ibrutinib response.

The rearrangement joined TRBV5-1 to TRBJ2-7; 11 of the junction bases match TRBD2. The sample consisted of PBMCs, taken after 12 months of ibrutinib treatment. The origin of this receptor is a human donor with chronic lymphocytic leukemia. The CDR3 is CASSSEPGLAERTYEQYF. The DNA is TGCGCCAGCAGCTCGGAACCGGGACTAGCGGAGAGGACCTACGAGCAGTACTTC.